The T cell receptor (beta chain) described here comes from a study of sequential checkpoint blockade in melanoma. About the study: Arm A got nivolumab then ipilimumab; arm B the reverse, 1:1.

Treatment given: randomized to nivolumab then ipilimumab (arm A) or the reverse (arm B). None of the patients previously received DNA-damaging chemotherapy. PBMC sorting kept live CD3+CD8+ cells without CD19 or CD56. The table came from immunoSEQ multiplex PCR; TCRdb's copy has only in-frame clones and leaves some out. The sample gives about 9,900 clones, roughly 77% of which show up once; about 24% is in the top ten. Trimming left V 3 bases short and J 3 bases short, with 6 bases between. The CDR3 has 12 residues. Looked up from germline, CDR1 is MNHNS and CDR2 is SASEGT. This sequence originates from a human donor with melanoma. V is TRBV6-1 and J is TRBJ2-7; no firm D call. Source: CD8+ T cells sorted from blood (inferred from file names), taken from a patient given nivolumab and ipilimumab in sequence. The CDR3 loop is CASSDNYYEQYF. The CDR3 bases are TGTGCCAGCAGTGACAACTACTACGAGCAGTACTTC.